This T cell receptor (beta chain) emerged from a study of breast tumors, draining lymph nodes, adjacent tissues. Findings of the study overall: Tumor repertoires ranked between lymph nodes and nontumor tissue in diversity, with V and J gene preferences. Compared with basal-like, luminal-like tumors shared significantly more repertoire with nontumor tissue.

This clonotype was seen once. Its cognate antigen is unknown. J lost 2 bases, V lost 11 bases, and 9 bases had no gene match. The germline V gene encodes CDR1 SGHNT and CDR2 YENEEA. CDR3 length equals 14 residues. TCRdb reprocessed the multiplex PCR reads with MiXCR, giving one entry per CDR3 protein. The table lists 120,000 to 150,000 distinct CDR3 sequences, about 30% of them singletons. Breast cancer patients provided tissue from their axillary draining lymph nodes. The specimen sequenced was axillary lymph node tissue. This TCR came from a female donor with breast cancer. Some clones in this sample may be carry-over from other donors' samples. The rearrangement uses TRBV11-3 and TRBJ2-3; 8 nucleotides agree with TRBD1. CDR3 residues: CALRPGQVTDTQYF. In DNA form, the CDR3 reads TGTGCCCTGCGCCCGGGACAGGTCACAGATACGCAGTATTTT.